This T cell receptor (beta chain) was observed in a study of graft-versus-host responses after intestinal transplantation listed by TCRdb under 2021. Concerning the study at large: The transplants that recipients got were multivisceral, liver-intestinal, or isolated intestinal. Anti-thymocyte globulin induction was given to all recipients, followed by maintenance tacrolimus and steroids for about 3 years. Rather than being sequenced by the commercial service, samples from three later patients were sequenced in-house on an Illumina MiSeq and processed with MiXCR. After intestinal transplantation, graft-versus-host and host-versus-graft alloreactive T cell clones were followed in the graft, circulation and bone marrow using bulk TCR-beta CDR3 sequencing. To identify alloreactive clones, pre-transplant mixed lymphocyte reaction products were sequenced and then compared with unstimulated pre-transplant donor and recipient T cells. A cohort of roughly 25 intestinal transplant recipients, including one retransplant, was enrolled, and a few patients lacking pretransplant specimens were excluded. A peak of at least 4% donor T cells among recipient peripheral blood mononuclear cells was the definition used for donor T cell macrochimerism. Beyond this particular receptor, the publication reports: High GvH to HvG T cell clonal ratios were observed in the allografts of patients with donor T cell macrochimerism. Early after transplant, declines in HvG clones were associated with peak levels of circulating GvH clones. Conclusions were limited by the relatively low number and heterogeneity of intestinal transplant patients. GvH clones were detected in recipient bone marrow, and some appeared earlier in ileal mucosa or blood, consistent with an intestinal mucosal origin.

Blood samples were collected up to 4 times in the first month after transplant and then at least monthly when available. With respect to this clone: Its cognate antigen has yet to be identified. Base quality data are lacking; no much larger clone is found one base away.

The library was obtained by the immunoSEQ multiplex PCR assay. For most patients, high-throughput TCR-beta CDR3 sequencing of genomic DNA was performed by Adaptive Biotechnologies. The source study handled its data this way. TCR sequencing data were retrieved from Adaptive's ImmunoSEQ software for roughly 17 patients, whereas a few other patients were processed with MiXCR and VDJtools. Because the origin of CDR3 nucleotide sequences shared between donor and recipient could not be assigned, those sequences were removed. Alloreactive clones required at least 2-fold expansion over unstimulated cells and minimum CFSE-low frequency of 0.002% (template counts) or 0.001% (read counts). Mappable clones were those detected in sequenced pre-transplant spleen, lymph node, or MLR CFSE-low populations of the donor or recipient. Cumulative frequency of alloreactive clones was calculated as a percentage of all sequences weighted by copy number. TCRdb took this table from immuneACCESS and kept in-frame rearrangements with V and J called. Such tables lack part of the clones; where checked against another copy, unresolved V genes explain under half of the gap, and the rest is unexplained. V and J calls and clone size are given by that table; D and trimming were obtained from the DNA. The sample table lists 55,000 to 70,000 clones, 91% of them with a count of one. The ten largest make up approximately 2.9% of the sample.

CDR1 and CDR2 were assigned from the germline V gene (reference sequence) as SEHNR and FQNEAQ. Unmatched junction bases come to 5, with V trimmed by 5 bases and J by 9 bases. Taken from cysteine to phenylalanine, the CDR3 has 13 residues. The read is trimmed to its CDR3 DNA, 39 bases read in frame from base 1. The rearrangement joined TRBV7-9 to TRBJ2-1, with 9 bases matching TRBD2. This specimen consisted of PBMCs, obtained around 120 days after intestinal transplantation. The TCR originated in a human patient who received an intestinal transplant, so some T cells may come from the graft donor. The DNA is as follows: TGTGCCAGCAGCACCGGGACTAGCACTGAGCAGTTCTTC. Its translation reads: CASSTGTSTEQFF.